This TCR beta chain originates from a study of blood T cell repertoires in COVID-19. For the study at large: COVID-19 samples from acute and convalescent phases originated in the United States, Italy and Spain. T cells, B-cell-depleted T cells, or PBMCs provided the cDNA or gDNA that served as material.

Germline values: CDR1 SGHDN, CDR2 FVKESK. Trimming removed 4 bases at V and 4 bases at J, with 11 bases between. The CDR3 sequence is 13 residues long. Sequencing used immunoSEQ multiplex PCR; TCRdb keeps in-frame clones, though not all of them. The data contain 72,000 or so clones, roughly 85% of them seen just once; the ten biggest clones take up approximately 35%. Sequencing was performed on peripheral blood. V usage is TRBV14 and J usage is TRBJ2-7; no definite D call. This receptor was obtained from an elderly woman with active or convalescent COVID-19. This CDR3 is CASSPNIAYEQYF. The CDR3 DNA reads TGTGCCAGCAGCCCCAACATAGCTTACGAGCAGTACTTC.